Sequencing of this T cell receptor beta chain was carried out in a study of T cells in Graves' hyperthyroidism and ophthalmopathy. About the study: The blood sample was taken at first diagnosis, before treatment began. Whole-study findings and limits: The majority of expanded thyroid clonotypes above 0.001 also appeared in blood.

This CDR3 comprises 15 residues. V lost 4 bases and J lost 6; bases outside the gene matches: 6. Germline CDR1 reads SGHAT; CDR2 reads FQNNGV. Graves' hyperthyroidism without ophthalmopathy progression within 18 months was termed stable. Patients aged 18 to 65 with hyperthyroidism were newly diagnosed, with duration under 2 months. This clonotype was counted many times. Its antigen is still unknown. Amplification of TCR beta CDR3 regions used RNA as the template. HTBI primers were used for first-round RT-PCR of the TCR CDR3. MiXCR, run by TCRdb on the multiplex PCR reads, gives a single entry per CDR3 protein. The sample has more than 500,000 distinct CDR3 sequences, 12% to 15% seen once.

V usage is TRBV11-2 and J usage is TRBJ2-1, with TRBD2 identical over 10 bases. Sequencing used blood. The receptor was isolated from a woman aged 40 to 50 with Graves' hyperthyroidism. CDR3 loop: CASSSLAGGGNEQFF. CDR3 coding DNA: TGTGCCAGCAGCTCATTAGCGGGAGGCGGCAATGAGCAGTTCTTC.